The source of this TCR beta chain is a study of T cells in Graves' hyperthyroidism and ophthalmopathy. The table lists this clonotype with many counts. RNA transcripts were the template for amplifying TCR beta CDR3 regions. The primer set for the first-round RT-PCR of the TCR CDR3 was HTBI. TCRdb processed the multiplex PCR reads anew with MiXCR; each CDR3 protein has one entry. Found here are fewer than 550,000 distinct CDR3 sequences, roughly 14% of them singletons; the top ten hold roughly 7.7%. The TCR comes from a woman under 30 with Graves' hyperthyroidism. Sequenced sample: blood.

The CDR3 here is CASSLSGTNTGELFF. DNA of the CDR3: TGTGCCAGCAGTTTATCAGGGACGAACACCGGGGAGCTGTTTTTT. This chain joins TRBV28 and TRBJ2-2, with a tentative D call TRBD1 (5 bases). Trimming took off 1 base at V and 0 bases at J, with 6 bases between the two ends. The CDR3 is made up of 15 amino acids. Per germline, CDR1 MDHEN and CDR2 SYDVKM. Full variable domain (remainder filled in from reference TRBV28 and TRBJ2-2): DVKVTQSSRYLVKRTGEKVFLECVQDMDHENMFWYRQDPGLGLRLIYFSYDVKMKEKGDIPEGYSVSREKKERFSLILESASTNQTSMYLCASSLSGTNTGELFFGEGSRLTVL.